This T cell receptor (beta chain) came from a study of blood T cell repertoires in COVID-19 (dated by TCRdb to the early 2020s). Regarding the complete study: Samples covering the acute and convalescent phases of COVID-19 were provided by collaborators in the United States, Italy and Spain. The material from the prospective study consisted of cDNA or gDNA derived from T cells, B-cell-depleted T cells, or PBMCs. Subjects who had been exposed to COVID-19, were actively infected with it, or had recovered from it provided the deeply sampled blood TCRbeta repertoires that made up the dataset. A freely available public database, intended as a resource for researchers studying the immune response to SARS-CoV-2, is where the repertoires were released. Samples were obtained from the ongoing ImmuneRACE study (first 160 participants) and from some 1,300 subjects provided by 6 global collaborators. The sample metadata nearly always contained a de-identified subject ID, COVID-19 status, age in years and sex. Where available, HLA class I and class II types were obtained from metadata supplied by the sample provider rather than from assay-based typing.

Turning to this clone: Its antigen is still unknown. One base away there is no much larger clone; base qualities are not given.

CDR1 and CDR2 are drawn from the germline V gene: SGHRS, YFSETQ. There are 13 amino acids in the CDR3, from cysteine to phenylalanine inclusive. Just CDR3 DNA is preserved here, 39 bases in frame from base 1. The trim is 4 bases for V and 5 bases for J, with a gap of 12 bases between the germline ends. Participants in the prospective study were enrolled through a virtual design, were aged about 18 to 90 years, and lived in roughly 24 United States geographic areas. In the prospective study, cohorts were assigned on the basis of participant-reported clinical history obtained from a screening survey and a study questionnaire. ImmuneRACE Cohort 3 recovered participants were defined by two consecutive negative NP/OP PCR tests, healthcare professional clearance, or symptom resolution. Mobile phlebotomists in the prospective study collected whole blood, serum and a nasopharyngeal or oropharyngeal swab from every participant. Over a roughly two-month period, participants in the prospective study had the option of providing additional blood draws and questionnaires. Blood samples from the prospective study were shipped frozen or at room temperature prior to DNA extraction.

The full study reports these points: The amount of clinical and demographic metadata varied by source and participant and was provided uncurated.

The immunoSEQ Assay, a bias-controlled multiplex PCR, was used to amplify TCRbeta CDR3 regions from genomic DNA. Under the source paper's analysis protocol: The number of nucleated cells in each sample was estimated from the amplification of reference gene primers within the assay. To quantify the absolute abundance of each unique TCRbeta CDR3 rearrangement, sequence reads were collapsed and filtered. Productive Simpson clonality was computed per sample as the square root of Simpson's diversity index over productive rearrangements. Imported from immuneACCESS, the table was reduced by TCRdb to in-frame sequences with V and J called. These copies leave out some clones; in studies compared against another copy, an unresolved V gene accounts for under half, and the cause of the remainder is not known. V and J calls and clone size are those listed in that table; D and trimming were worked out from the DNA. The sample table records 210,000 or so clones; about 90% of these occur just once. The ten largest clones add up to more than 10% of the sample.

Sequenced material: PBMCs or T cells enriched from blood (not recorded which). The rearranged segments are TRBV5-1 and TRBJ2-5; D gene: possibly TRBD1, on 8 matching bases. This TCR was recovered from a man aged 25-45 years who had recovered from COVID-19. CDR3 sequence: CASSTGGGETQYF. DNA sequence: TGCGCCAGCAGCACAGGGGGGGGTGAGACCCAGTACTTC.